Presented here are 8 T cell receptor beta chains from one specimen sequenced in a study of cytomegalovirus exposure and HLA in healthy donors. Sequencing was performed with immunoSEQ multiplex PCR; in TCRdb, only in-frame clones are kept and a portion is missing. The profile covers some 330,000 clones, with 86% appearing a single time and roughly 0.8% taken by the ten largest. The sequencing sample was made of PBMCs. These receptor sequences come from a woman younger than 35 in good health and CMV-seronegative.

The chain couples TRBV5-1 to TRBJ2-7, with a possible D match to TRBD1 (5 bases). Per the germline V gene, CDR1 is SGHRS and CDR2 is YFSETQ. The V gene lost 0 bases and the J gene lost 5 bases, with 18 bases spanning the gap. The CDR3 length is 16 residues. CDR3 protein: CASSLGPPGILHEQYF. In DNA, the CDR3 is TGCGCCAGCAGCTTGGGCCCCCCAGGGATTCTGCACGAGCAGTACTTC.

The chain uses TRBV25-1 and TRBJ1-3, with D possibly matching TRBD1 (5 bases). CDR1 is MGHDK, CDR2 SYGVNS, per germline. The CDR3 runs 15 residues. V was trimmed by 3 bases and J by 0 bases, leaving 9 bases between them. This CDR3 is CASSEGGYSGNTIYF. Here the CDR3 DNA reads TGTGCCAGCAGTGAGGGGGGATACTCTGGAAACACCATATATTTT.

This clone has a single count. The chain combines TRBV18 with TRBJ1-5; 8 positions agree with TRBD1. Germline assignment: CDR1 KGHSH and CDR2 LQKENI. V lost 5 bases and J lost 4; bases outside the gene matches: 7. The CDR3 has 15 residues. The CDR3, as DNA: TGTGCCAGCTCAAATGGACAGGGAGGTAATCAGCCCCAGCATTTT. Protein: CASSNGQGGNQPQHF. Variable domain in full (rest from reference TRBV18 and TRBJ1-5): NAGVMQNPRHLVRRRGQEARLRCSPMKGHSHVYWYRQLPEEGLKFMVYLQKENIIDESGMPKERFSAEFPKEGPSILRIQQVVRGDSAAYFCASSNGQGGNQPQHFGDGTRLSIL.

The chain links TRBV5-1 to TRBJ2-5; D not resolved. V gave up 0 bases and J gave up 7 bases, with 10 bases separating them. The CDR3 totals 13 residues. CDR1 and CDR2 (germline): SGHRS, YFSETQ. CDR3 protein: CASSLGSVGTQYF. The CDR3 nucleotides are TGCGCCAGCAGCTTGGGGAGCGTAGGGACCCAGTACTTC.

This clone was seen just once. V and J are TRBV25-1 and TRBJ2-1; 8 nucleotides match TRBD2. The CDR3 extends over 17 amino acids. Germline V gives CDR1 MGHDK, CDR2 SYGVNS. The V gene end was trimmed by 5 bases and the J gene end by 6 bases; junction bases not matched to a gene: 15. The CDR3 DNA follows: TGTGCCAGCAGTAACCTCGGAGCGGGAGCGAAGGCCAATGAGCAGTTCTTC. This gives the protein CASSNLGAGAKANEQFF.

The CDR3 coding sequence is TGCGCCAGCAGCTTCTATCCGGGACAGGGATCAGATACGCAGTATTTT. Amino acids: CASSFYPGQGSDTQYF. The chain joins TRBV5-1 to TRBJ2-3, with TRBD1 identical over 9 bases. CDR1 SGHRS and CDR2 YFSETQ come from the germline V gene. The CDR3 consists of 16 residues. Germline trimming cut 2 bases from V and 4 bases from J; bases unmatched to any gene: 8.

The CDR3 reads CASNLGENTEAFF. CDR3 nucleotides: TGTGCCAGCAACCTCGGAGAGAACACTGAAGCTTTCTTT. The chain is built from TRBV6-5 and TRBJ1-1; no clear D. Germline loops: CDR1 MNHEY, CDR2 SVGAGI. CDR3 size: 13 residues. Trimming took 7 bases from V and 1 from J, leaving 10 bases between them.

Here the CDR3 DNA reads TGTGCCACCAGCAGTACAGCGCGGGACTACAATGAGCAGTTCTTC. It encodes CATSSTARDYNEQFF. The chain uses TRBV15 and TRBJ2-1, with D perhaps TRBD2 (6 bases). V gave up 3 bases and J gave up 3 bases, with 12 bases separating them. The germline V gene has CDR1 LNHNV and CDR2 YYDKDF (reference sequence). The CDR3 runs 15 residues.